Below are 21 T cell receptor beta chains sequenced from a single sample in a study of T cell repertoires in cytomegalovirus infection. TCRdb re-analysed the reads in MiXCR, keeping a single row per CDR3 protein. Here the sample spans roughly 230,000 distinct CDR3 sequences, about 17% being singletons. The sequenced sample was CD8+ T cells from PBMCs. The receptors were sampled from a human donor in good health (CMV status not recorded). Some clones in this sample may be carry-over from other donors' samples.

This clonotype was observed many times. The chain employs TRBV7-8 and TRBJ2-7, with D perhaps matching TRBD1 (5 bases). This CDR3 spans 15 amino acids. Trimming took 1 base from V and 3 from J, leaving 13 bases between them. The germline V gene encodes CDR1 SGHVS and CDR2 FQNEAQ. CDR3 region: CASSLVVGLDYEQYF. Here the CDR3 DNA reads TGTGCCAGCAGCTTAGTTGTGGGGCTTGACTACGAGCAGTACTTC.

In this sample, this clonotype turned up a few times. J is TRBJ2-7 and V is TRBV25-1; D may be TRBD1 (6 bases). CDR1 and CDR2 (germline): MGHDK, SYGVNS. The CDR3 runs to 12 residues. V gave up 10 bases and J gave up 3 bases, with 13 bases separating them. CDR3 sequence: CATEQGYYEQYF. CDR3 DNA: TGTGCCACCGAACAGGGCTACTACGAGCAGTACTTC.

This clonotype was observed a few times. The rearrangement joins TRBV7-8 to TRBJ2-7; 9 nucleotides match TRBD2. The V segment lost 5 bases and the J segment 7 bases; nucleotides outside the gene matches: 6. Germline V lookup: CDR1 SGHVS, CDR2 FQNEAQ. The CDR3 is 13 amino acids. As DNA, the CDR3 is TGTGCCAGCAGCACGACTAGCGGATGGGAGCAGTACTTC. Translation gives CASSTTSGWEQYF.

This chain links TRBV12-3 or TRBV12-4 with TRBJ2-1; no reliable D call. The CDR3 extends over 13 amino acids. The V end was cut by 1 base, the J end by 9 bases, with 10 bases between. CDR3 in amino acids: CASSLGLAGEQFF. Here the CDR3 DNA reads TGTGCCAGCAGTTTAGGTTTAGCAGGTGAGCAGTTCTTC.

This clonotype has a handful of counts. The genes are TRBV28 and TRBJ2-5, with D hard to call. The germline V gene encodes CDR1 MDHEN and CDR2 SYDVKM. V was shortened by 6 bases and J by 1 base, with 6 bases between the two germline ends. The CDR3 spans 12 residues. The CDR3 DNA follows: TGTGCCAGCAGCGGCACCCAAGAGACCCAGTACTTC. This gives the protein CASSGTQETQYF.

As DNA, the CDR3 is TGTGCCAGCAGTTCCTCTCCCCTGGGATTAGCTAACTATGGCTACACCTTC. It is translated as CASSSSPLGLANYGYTF. This chain joins TRBV12-3 or TRBV12-4 and TRBJ1-2; D gene unclear. The CDR3 totals 17 residues. Trimming removed 4 bases from V and 0 bases from J, with 18 bases in between.

This clonotype came up a few times. This CDR3 reads CSASGTGTQPQHF. The CDR3 DNA follows: TGCAGTGCTAGTGGGACAGGGACCCAGCCCCAGCATTTT. The chain employs TRBV20-1 and TRBJ1-5; the match to TRBD1 covers 9 bases. The CDR3 sequence is 13 residues long. After removal of 3 bases from V and 7 bases from J, the junction contained 4 bases not matched to a gene. In germline, CDR1 is DFQATT, CDR2 SNEGSKA (reference sequence).

The chain has TRBV5-1 and TRBJ2-1, with D possibly called TRBD1 or TRBD2 (5 bases each). Per the germline V gene, CDR1 is SGHRS and CDR2 is YFSETQ. This CDR3 spans 16 amino acids. Trimming pared 2 bases from V and 8 bases from J, leaving 20 bases between. The CDR3 region has the DNA TGCGCCAGCAGCTTTTTCGCTGGGACCTCCGGGGATGAGCAGTTCTTC. Encoded protein: CASSFFAGTSGDEQFF.

The sample holds many counts of this clonotype. The chain has TRBV12-3 or TRBV12-4 and TRBJ1-5; D is ambiguous. The CDR3 is 13 residues long. Deletions cut 3 bases from V and 5 bases from J, with 8 bases between. The DNA for the CDR3 is TGTGCCAGCAGTTTCGACCAGTATCAGCCCCAGCATTTT. Its translation is CASSFDQYQPQHF.

This chain connects TRBV5-1 to TRBJ1-6; the D gene is possibly TRBD1 (6 bases). Trimming took off 0 bases at V and 7 bases at J, with 14 bases between the two ends. Germline V CDR1 and CDR2: SGHRS, YFSETQ. There are 16 residues in the CDR3. The chain's CDR3 is CASSLGAGQTNSPLHF. Written as DNA, the CDR3 is TGCGCCAGCAGCTTGGGGGCTGGACAGACCAATTCACCCCTCCACTTT.

J is TRBJ2-4 and V is TRBV5-5, with D possibly being TRBD1 or TRBD2 (6 bases each). Germline V lookup: CDR1 SGHKS, CDR2 YYEKEE (reference sequence). CDR3 length: 16 amino acids. Trimming removed 0 bases from V and 2 bases from J, with 12 bases in between. DNA for the CDR3: TGTGCCAGCAGCTTGGTTGGGGGGCTCCCCAAAAACATTCAGTACTTC. Encoded protein: CASSLVGGLPKNIQYF.

The CDR3: CASSLRGSAGELFF. CDR3 nucleotide sequence: TGTGCCAGCAGCCTCAGGGGGTCCGCCGGGGAGCTGTTTTTT. The chain is built from TRBV5-4 and TRBJ2-2; TRBD1 matches 7 bases. V lost 4 bases and J lost 6; bases outside the gene matches: 6. The CDR3 is 14 amino acids. Germline CDR1 SGHNT, CDR2 YYREEE (reference sequence).

This clonotype appeared a few times. The rearrangement joins TRBV6-5 to TRBJ1-2, with 9 bases identical to TRBD1. V gave up 5 bases and J gave up 4 bases; unmatched junction bases: 5. This CDR3 contains 14 residues. Germline values: CDR1 MNHEY, CDR2 SVGAGI. The DNA of the CDR3 is TGTGCCAGCAGTCCTAGACAGGGGGTCTATGGCTACACCTTC. This translates into CASSPRQGVYGYTF.

This clonotype was counted ten times or more. V is TRBV7-2 and J is TRBJ1-2; D might be TRBD1 (5 bases). This CDR3 has 16 amino acids. Trimming shortened V by 6 bases and J by 0 bases, and 17 bases separated the two germline ends. Germline assignment: CDR1 SGHTA and CDR2 FQGNSA. Written as DNA, the CDR3 is TGTGCCAGCAGTAATTGGTCAGGGAAGTCTAACTATGGCTACACCTTC. Its protein product is CASSNWSGKSNYGYTF.

This clonotype was observed a handful of times. The J gene is TRBJ1-5, the V gene TRBV28; tentatively, D is TRBD1 (5 bases). V was shortened by 2 bases and J by 2 bases, with 10 bases between the two germline ends. Germline V lookup: CDR1 MDHEN, CDR2 SYDVKM. The CDR3 consists of 15 residues. CDR3 bases: TGTGCCAGCAGTTTAGTGGGGGGTGGCAATCAGCCCCAGCATTTT. Translation gives CASSLVGGGNQPQHF.

This clonotype has just a few counts. This chain links TRBV20-1 with TRBJ1-2; D gene uncertain. The V end lost 1 base, the J end lost 4 bases, and 19 bases lay between the germline ends. Per germline, CDR1 DFQATT and CDR2 SNEGSKA (reference sequence). The CDR3 sequence is 16 residues long. CDR3 in DNA: TGCAGTGCTAGAGCCCCTATGGCGAGAACTCCCTATGGCTACACCTTC. Translating it yields CSARAPMARTPYGYTF.

The table lists this clonotype with a few counts. V usage is TRBV29-1 and J usage is TRBJ2-2; no clear D gene. CDR1 and CDR2 (germline): SQVTM, ANQGSEA. Trimming shortened V by 0 bases and J by 1 base, and 3 bases separated the two germline ends. The CDR3 extends over 13 amino acids. The CDR3 DNA reads TGCAGCGTTGAAGAGGAGAACACCGGGGAGCTGTTTTTT. It specifies CSVEEENTGELFF.

This clonotype has a count of ten or more. The V gene is TRBV7-9, the J gene TRBJ2-5; D not resolved. Germline CDR1 is SEHNR and CDR2 is FQNEAQ (reference sequence). The CDR3 totals 13 residues. The V gene lost 2 bases and the J gene lost 4 bases, with 8 bases spanning the gap. CDR3 in DNA: TGTGCCAGCAGCTTAATAGGTAGAGAGACCCAGTACTTC. Encoded protein: CASSLIGRETQYF. The whole variable domain, filled in from reference TRBV7-9 and TRBJ2-5, reads DTGVSQNPRHKITKRGQNVTFRCDPISEHNRLYWYRQTLGQGPEFLTYFQNEAQLEKSRLLSDRFSAERPKGSFSTLEIQRTEQGDSAMYLCASSLIGRETQYFGPGTRLLVL.

This clonotype was detected many times. The chain carries TRBV7-9 and TRBJ1-1; no clear D. The CDR3 runs to 16 residues. Trimming pared 2 bases from V and 1 base from J, leaving 14 bases between. Germline CDR1 reads SEHNR; CDR2 reads FQNEAQ (reference sequence). The CDR3 here is CASSLIAPGRNTEAFF. The CDR3 bases are TGTGCCAGCAGCTTAATAGCGCCCGGGAGGAACACTGAAGCTTTCTTT.

The J gene is TRBJ1-1, the V gene TRBV7-9; 7 nucleotides agree with TRBD1. The CDR3 sequence is 16 residues long. Germline-derived CDR1 and CDR2 are SEHNR and FQNEAQ (reference sequence). The junction had 14 bases not matched to a gene; V was cut back by 7 bases and J by 3 bases. This CDR3 is CASTYGASTGDTEAFF. CDR3 coding DNA: TGTGCCAGCACCTACGGAGCCAGTACAGGGGACACTGAAGCTTTCTTT.

V usage is TRBV12-3 or TRBV12-4 and J usage is TRBJ1-5; D might be TRBD1 (6 bases). CDR3 length equals 14 residues. Trimming shortened V by 3 bases and J by 3 bases, and 9 bases separated the two germline ends. This CDR3 is CASSLQGPNQPQHF. The DNA of the CDR3 is TGTGCCAGCAGTTTGCAGGGGCCCAATCAGCCCCAGCATTTT.